What follows are 27 T cell receptor beta chains derived from one specimen sequenced in a study of blood T cell repertoires in COVID-19. Libraries were prepared by immunoSEQ multiplex PCR; TCRdb keeps only in-frame clonotypes and omits some of them. This sample has about 200,000 clones, with around 79% found just once. The source material was peripheral blood. The source of these receptors is a middle-aged woman with COVID-19, enrolled during active disease.

This rearrangement joins TRBV27 to TRBJ2-7; the D is unclear. The V and J ends lost 5 bases and 4 bases respectively, with 18 bases between them. The CDR3 length is 15 residues. CDR1 and CDR2 from the germline V gene are MNHEY and SMNVEV (reference sequence). The CDR3 here is CASSPVGQTLYEQYF. The CDR3 DNA follows: TGTGCCAGCAGTCCAGTTGGGCAGACACTGTACGAGCAGTACTTC.

The V gene is TRBV24-1, the J gene TRBJ2-3; D possibly corresponds to TRBD1 (6 bases). Trimming left V 2 bases short and J 2 bases short, with 10 bases between. This CDR3 is 15 amino acids long. Germline-derived CDR1 and CDR2 are KGHDR and SFDVKD. The chain's CDR3 is CATSDSTGFTDTQYF. In DNA form, the CDR3 reads TGTGCCACCAGTGATTCTACAGGGTTCACAGATACGCAGTATTTT.

This sequence joins TRBV24-1 and TRBJ2-5, with TRBD1 matching 8 bases. The CDR3 sequence is 13 residues long. Germline V gives CDR1 KGHDR, CDR2 SFDVKD. Germline trimming cut 3 bases from V and 6 bases from J; bases unmatched to any gene: 2. CDR3 loop: CATSDRQGKTQYF. DNA of the CDR3: TGTGCCACCAGTGATCGACAGGGGAAGACCCAGTACTTC.

This chain connects TRBV7-9 to TRBJ2-3; D is uncertain. The CDR3 totals 17 residues. Germline-derived CDR1 and CDR2 are SEHNR and FQNEAQ (reference sequence). Trimming removed 2 bases at V and 2 bases at J, with 17 bases between. CDR3 region: CASSLSEGVLSTDTQYF. Here the CDR3 DNA reads TGTGCCAGCAGCTTATCGGAAGGAGTCCTATCCACAGATACGCAGTATTTT.

This clone showed up just a few times. V is TRBV11-2 and J is TRBJ2-5; 7 nucleotides line up with TRBD1. Unmatched junction bases numbered 6, after V lost 1 base and J lost 13 bases. Germline V CDR1 and CDR2: SGHAT, FQNNGV. The CDR3 spans 12 residues. The CDR3 loop is CASSLGSDRAYF. The CDR3 DNA is TGTGCCAGCAGCTTAGGCTCCGACAGGGCGTACTTC.

V usage is TRBV19 and J usage is TRBJ2-2; 8 bases are shared with TRBD2. The V and J ends lost 9 bases and 1 base, in that order; junction bases with no gene match: 7. Germline V CDR1 and CDR2: LNHDA, SQIVND (reference sequence). The CDR3 covers 15 residues. CDR3 DNA: TGTGCCAGCTCCCGGGAGGGACAGAACACCGGGGAGCTGTTTTTT. It translates to CASSREGQNTGELFF.

The gene calls are TRBV18 and TRBJ2-1, with 8 bases fitting TRBD2. Trimming took 2 bases from V and 7 from J; bases not matched to a gene: 4. This CDR3 has 14 amino acids. CDR1 is KGHSH, CDR2 LQKENI, per germline. CDR3 sequence reads: CASSPAGGRNEQFF. The CDR3 region has the DNA TGTGCCAGCTCACCAGCGGGGGGTCGGAATGAGCAGTTCTTC.

The chain joins TRBV6-6 to TRBJ2-1; 12 bases map to TRBD2. J gave up 7 bases and V 5 bases, and 6 bases lay outside the gene matches. This CDR3 region has 15 residues. From germline, CDR1 is MNHNY and CDR2 SVGAGI (reference sequence). The CDR3 DNA follows: TGTGCCAGCAGTCCGACTAGCGGGAGATATAATGAGCAGTTCTTC. It yields the protein CASSPTSGRYNEQFF.

This rearrangement joins TRBV5-4 to TRBJ2-5, with a tentative D call TRBD2 (6 bases). The CDR3 consists of 16 residues. Germline CDR1 SGHNT, CDR2 YYREEE (reference sequence). V was trimmed by 0 bases and J by 1 base, leaving 13 bases between them. The DNA for the CDR3 is TGTGCCAGCAGCTTGGACCGGGAGTCCTTCCAAGAGACCCAGTACTTC. Its translation: CASSLDRESFQETQYF.

The chain employs TRBV6-5 and TRBJ2-7; the match to TRBD1 covers 11 bases. CDR1 MNHEY and CDR2 SVGAGI come from the germline V gene. The trim removed 2 bases at V and 7 bases at J, leaving 7 bases unmatched. The CDR3 extends over 15 amino acids. The chain's CDR3 is CASSYRDRGGLEQYF. The CDR3 coding sequence is TGTGCCAGCAGTTACCGGGACAGGGGGGGGTTGGAGCAGTACTTC.

V is TRBV10-1 and J is TRBJ2-7, with TRBD2 identical over 9 bases. After removal of 6 bases from V and 8 bases from J, the junction contained 8 bases not matched to a gene. The CDR3 totals 13 residues. Looked up from germline, CDR1 is WNHNN and CDR2 is SYGVQD (reference sequence). The CDR3, as DNA: TGCGCCAGCAGCAAAGCCGGGACTAGCAAGCAGTACTTC. It codes for CASSKAGTSKQYF.

The chain joins TRBV5-1 to TRBJ1-3, with D uncertain. With 0 bases removed from V and 0 bases from J, the gap between germline ends came to 7 bases. The V gene's germline CDR1 is SGHRS and CDR2 YFSETQ. This CDR3 comprises 15 residues. Here the CDR3 reads CASSLDPRSGNTIYF. The DNA of the CDR3 is TGCGCCAGCAGCTTGGATCCCCGCTCTGGAAACACCATATATTTT.

This clone was counted a few times. The V and J genes are TRBV4-1 and TRBJ1-2; 9 nucleotides line up with TRBD1. The J segment lost 6 bases and the V segment lost 4 bases, leaving 12 bases of the junction unmatched. This CDR3 is 16 amino acids long. Germline CDR1 reads MGHRA; CDR2 reads YSYEKL. The CDR3 bases are TGCGCCAGCAGCCTCTACCCTACAGGGGGCGCGAATGGCTACACCTTC. It translates to CASSLYPTGGANGYTF.

This clone was counted many times. The V and J genes are TRBV5-1 and TRBJ2-6; the D gene is possibly TRBD2 (5 bases). Trimming removed 0 bases at V and 0 bases at J, with 7 bases between. The CDR3 loop spans 16 amino acids. Germline CDR1 reads SGHRS; CDR2 reads YFSETQ. The CDR3 here is CASSLEGSSGANVLTF. CDR3 sequence (DNA): TGCGCCAGCAGCTTGGAAGGGAGCTCTGGGGCCAACGTCCTGACTTTC. The full variable domain, completed using reference TRBV5-1 and TRBJ2-6, is KAGVTQTPRYLIKTRGQQVTLSCSPISGHRSVSWYQQTPGQGLQFLFEYFSETQRNKGNFPGRFSGRQFSNSRSEMNVSTLELGDSALYLCASSLEGSSGANVLTFGAGSRLTVL.

The chain couples TRBV6-2 or TRBV6-3 to TRBJ1-2; D ambiguous. The CDR3 sequence is 16 residues long. The V gene lost 6 bases and the J gene lost 3 bases, with 20 bases spanning the gap. Germline loops: CDR1 MNHEY, CDR2 SVGEGT. The CDR3 nucleotides read TGTGCCAGCAGCGAGATCCCCGCAGCGCGTGACTATGGCTACACCTTC. This codes for CASSEIPAARDYGYTF.

J is TRBJ1-2 and V is TRBV29-1; 9 nucleotides match TRBD1. Unmatched junction bases numbered 7, after V lost 3 bases and J lost 5 bases. This CDR3 spans 14 amino acids. Germline lookup yields CDR1 SQVTM and CDR2 ANQGSEA. CDR3 nucleotides: TGCAGCGTTGAGCCGGGACAGGGAACGTATGGCTACACCTTC. Amino acids: CSVEPGQGTYGYTF.

The chain couples TRBV4-1 to TRBJ1-4; TRBD1 matches at 7 bases. V lost 1 base to trimming and J lost 10 bases; unmatched junction nucleotides: 15. Germline V gene data show CDR1 as MGHRA and CDR2 as YSYEKL. The CDR3 spans 17 residues. The CDR3, as DNA: TGCGCCAGCAGCCAAGGCCTACTTACAGGGGTCGGGGGAAAACTGTTTTTT. This translates into CASSQGLLTGVGGKLFF.

The V gene is TRBV16, the J gene TRBJ1-2; D uncertain. CDR3 length: 13 residues. V was cut by 4 bases and J by 4 bases, with 10 bases left in between. Germline V gene lookup returns CDR1 KGHSY and CDR2 FQNENV. The DNA for the CDR3 is TGTGCCAGCAGCCGAGGCTCAGTCTATGGCTACACCTTC. Protein: CASSRGSVYGYTF.

The V call is TRBV7-2, the J call TRBJ2-4, with D possibly TRBD2 on 6 matching bases. Germline CDR1 SGHTA, CDR2 FQGNSA. The CDR3 totals 14 residues. V gave up 1 base and J gave up 7 bases, with 11 bases separating them. The DNA for the CDR3 is TGTGCCAGCAGCTTAGACTGGGGGGTCAACATTCAGTACTTC. Its protein product is CASSLDWGVNIQYF.

The V gene is TRBV5-1, the J gene TRBJ1-3; 8 nucleotides match TRBD1. V shed 1 base and J 6 bases; nucleotides not matched to a gene: 3. The V gene's germline CDR1 is SGHRS and CDR2 YFSETQ. The CDR3 totals 14 residues. The CDR3 bases are TGCGCCAGCAGCTTGTCAGGGGGCGTAAACACCATATATTTT. It codes for CASSLSGGVNTIYF. Looking up the rest from reference TRBV5-1 and TRBJ1-3 gives the full variable domain: KAGVTQTPRYLIKTRGQQVTLSCSPISGHRSVSWYQQTPGQGLQFLFEYFSETQRNKGNFPGRFSGRQFSNSRSEMNVSTLELGDSALYLCASSLSGGVNTIYFGEGSWLTVV.

This clone was seen only a few times. CDR3 DNA: TGTGCCAGCAGCTCTGACAGGGAGGATCCCCAGCATTTT. This encodes CASSSDREDPQHF. This chain connects TRBV11-2 to TRBJ1-5, with 7 bases aligning to TRBD1. CDR1 and CDR2 (germline): SGHAT, FQNNGV. This CDR3 is 13 amino acids long. Trimming removed 4 bases from V and 10 bases from J; junction bases left unmatched: 7. The full variable domain, its missing parts supplied by reference TRBV11-2 and TRBJ1-5, is EAGVAQSPRYKIIEKRQSVAFWCNPISGHATLYWYQQILGQGPKLLIQFQNNGVVDDSQLPKDRFSAERLKGVDSTLKIQPAKLEDSAVYLCASSSDREDPQHFGDGTRLSIL.

The V and J genes are TRBV19 and TRBJ1-5, with D uncertain. This CDR3 region has 16 residues. V was clipped by 6 bases and J by 0 bases, with 15 bases between them. Germline CDR1 reads LNHDA; CDR2 reads SQIVND (reference sequence). CDR3 residues: CASRMDASYSNQPQHF. Written as DNA, the CDR3 is TGTGCCAGTAGGATGGACGCTAGCTATAGCAATCAGCCCCAGCATTTT. The variable domain in full, with the rest retrieved from reference TRBV19 and TRBJ1-5, is DGGITQSPKYLFRKEGQNVTLSCEQNLNHDAMYWYRQDPGQGLRLIYYSQIVNDFQKGDIAEGYSVSREKKESFPLTVTSAQKNPTAFYLCASRMDASYSNQPQHFGDGTRLSIL.

This clone occurred a few times. The genes are TRBV7-2 and TRBJ1-5, with 11 bases fitting TRBD1. V was pared by 1 base and J by 6 bases, with 2 bases of the junction left unmatched. This CDR3 has 15 residues. CDR1 is SGHTA, CDR2 FQGNSA, per germline. In DNA, the CDR3 is TGTGCCAGCAGCTTAGGGACAGGGGGCTTTCAGCCCCAGCATTTT. As protein: CASSLGTGGFQPQHF.

The chain couples TRBV6-5 to TRBJ1-1, with 7 bases lining up with TRBD1. The CDR3 contains 13 residues. The V gene end was trimmed by 10 bases and the J gene end by 9 bases; junction bases not matched to a gene: 14. Germline assignment: CDR1 MNHEY and CDR2 SVGAGI. The CDR3 DNA follows: TGTGCCATATACAACACGGACAGGTTTAAAGCTTTCTTT. Translation gives CAIYNTDRFKAFF.

V usage is TRBV27 and J usage is TRBJ2-2, with 11 bases that match TRBD1. J was trimmed by 3 bases and V by 5 bases; bases with no gene match: 11. The CDR3 is 18 residues long. Germline CDR1 is MNHEY and CDR2 is SMNVEV (reference sequence). CDR3 sequence (DNA): TGTGCCAGCAGTGACCCCCGGACAGGGGGCCTTTACACCGGGGAGCTGTTTTTT. It is translated as CASSDPRTGGLYTGELFF.

The rearrangement links TRBV9 to TRBJ2-3, with TRBD1 matching 9 bases. In germline, CDR1 is SGDLS, CDR2 YYNGEE. The trim removed 0 bases at V and 11 bases at J, leaving 7 bases unmatched. CDR3 size: 14 residues. The CDR3 DNA reads TGTGCCAGCAGCGTAGCTAGTGGGGGACAGGGGCAGTATTTT. Its translation is CASSVASGGQGQYF.

V usage is TRBV4-3 and J usage is TRBJ2-2; TRBD1 might be the D (5 bases). V lost 1 base to trimming and J lost 6 bases, with 21 bases between them. The CDR3 sequence is 18 residues long. Germline V gene lookup returns CDR1 LGHNA and CDR2 YSLEER. The CDR3 here is CASSQAPLFTVGAGELFF. CDR3 DNA sequence: TGCGCCAGCAGCCAAGCCCCACTATTTACAGTAGGGGCCGGGGAGCTGTTTTTT.